Given below is one T cell receptor (beta chain) in context. Libraries were prepared by immunoSEQ multiplex PCR; TCRdb keeps only in-frame clonotypes and omits some of them. Counted here are some 230,000 clones, roughly 90% occurring once; the ten biggest clones make up around 2.2%. The record originates from a study of blood T cell repertoires in COVID-19. Study-wide context: Samples came from the United States, Italy and Spain, spanning acute and convalescent COVID-19. Sources were T cells, B-cell-depleted T cells, or PBMCs; the material itself was cDNA or gDNA.

V lost 6 bases to trimming and J lost 8 bases, with 16 bases between them. This CDR3 spans 13 amino acids. Germline V gene data show CDR1 as MNHEY and CDR2 as SVGAGI. Source material: peripheral blood. The V and J genes are TRBV6-5 and TRBJ1-2; D may be TRBD1 (6 bases). This clonotype was sampled from a man in his thirties or forties who had recovered from COVID-19. This chain's CDR3 is CASSRDTPTGYTF. The CDR3 nucleotides are TGTGCCAGCAGCCGGGACACCCCCACAGGCTACACCTTC.